This record looks at one TCR beta chain sequence and its context. Which antigen it targets is not known. No qualities accompany the bases; no much larger clone lies one base away. The data originate from a study of OX40 agonist ivuxolimab in advanced cancers. Looking at the study overall: The costimulatory receptor OX40 (CD134) was targeted by ivuxolimab, a fully human IgG2 agonistic monoclonal antibody. Intravenous ivuxolimab was administered to patients every 2 weeks at six dose levels: 0.01, 0.1, 0.3, 1.5, 3 and 10 mg/kg. Among the approximately 54 dose-escalation patients, about 20 had hepatocellular carcinoma, some 15 melanoma, 9 renal cell carcinoma and 9 head and neck cancer. The dose-escalation cohort was 80% to 90% male with a mean age of approximately 59 years, ranging from roughly 20 to 80. Prior anti-PD-1, anti-PD-L1 or anti-CTLA-4 therapy was permitted, and approximately 40% of dose-escalation patients had received checkpoint inhibitors. Three dose-escalation patients achieved partial responses, one with hepatocellular carcinoma and two with cutaneous melanoma. Peripheral TCRbeta sequencing was intended to test whether TCR sequence diversity was altered and clonal T-cell expansion was caused by ivuxolimab. The paper describes the monotherapy dose-escalation part (N = 52 patients) of the phase I trial of ivuxolimab. Overall study outcomes, separate from this receptor: At doses from 0.1 to 3.0 mg/kg, clonal expansion was seen in both CD4+ and CD8+ blood T cells between baseline and week 6. Partial responders in the 0.1-3.0 mg/kg groups had among the lowest normalized peripheral clonal expansion, especially among CD8+ T cells. Which antigens the clonally expanded peripheral T cells were specific for was not determined. On average, CD8+ T cells showed more expanded clones than CD4+ T cells after ivuxolimab. Low levels of normalized T-cell clonal expansion were also seen in some patients who did not respond.

The germline V gene sets CDR1 to SGHAT and CDR2 to FQNNGV. At the junction V is shortened by 2 bases and J by 3 bases, with 12 bases in between. From the cysteine up to the phenylalanine, the CDR3 has a length of 15 residues. Only the CDR3 portion is preserved as DNA: 45 bases, with reading frame beginning at the first base. Genomic DNA was extracted from sorted cells for sequencing of the TCRbeta CDR3 region. TCRbeta CDR3 regions were sequenced using the immunoSEQ Assay. TCRdb obtained this table from immuneACCESS and retained in-frame rearrangements with V and J assigned. These tables miss some clones; where compared with another copy, unresolved V genes account for less than half of the shortfall, and the remainder is unexplained. This sample gives some 74,000 clones in total; 85% to 90% of them show up just once. The ten largest account for roughly 0.98% of the sample. Patients with a history of autoimmune disease or receiving systemic immunosuppression were excluded from the trial. In every dose cohort, peripheral blood was drawn for TCR sequencing at baseline, cycle 4 day 1, and cycle 7 day 1. Samples were obtained from an open-label, multicenter, first-in-human phase I dose-escalation trial of ivuxolimab. Adults with locally advanced or metastatic head and neck squamous cell, hepatocellular, melanoma or renal cell carcinoma were enrolled in the trial. Before TCR sequencing, CD4+ T cells and CD8+ T cells were sorted from peripheral blood as separate populations.

This TCR was recovered from an adult with an advanced solid tumor such as melanoma, head and neck, liver or kidney cancer. Rearrangement joined TRBV11-2 to TRBJ2-3, with TRBD2 tentatively as D gene (5 bases match). Sequenced here: CD4+ or CD8+ T cells sorted from blood, sampled in a trial of the OX40 agonist ivuxolimab. The CDR3 is CASSLMGEQTDTQYF. The DNA is as follows: TGTGCCAGCAGCTTAATGGGAGAGCAAACAGATACGCAGTATTTT.